The source of this T cell receptor beta chain is a study of blood T cell repertoires in COVID-19. Overall study context: COVID-19 samples collected from the United States, Italy and Spain covered acute and convalescent phases. PBMCs, B-cell-depleted T cells, or T cells were the source of the cDNA or gDNA that made up the material.

Original processing methods: Reference gene primer amplification in the assay estimated nucleated cell counts. Sequencing was performed with immunoSEQ multiplex PCR; in TCRdb, only in-frame clones are kept and a portion is missing. Clonal size and the V and J genes are those of that table, whereas D and trimming came from the DNA. The sample comprises about 100,000 clones, 80% to 90% of which are singletons, and roughly 4.6% rests with the top ten. V was trimmed by 5 bases and J by 0 bases, leaving 14 bases between them. The CDR3 runs 15 residues. Germline V gives CDR1 SEHNR, CDR2 FQNEAQ (reference sequence).

Sequencing was done on a sample of peripheral blood. J is TRBJ2-7 and V is TRBV7-9, with a possible D match to TRBD1 (6 bases). This receptor was taken from a human donor in a cohort sampled during active COVID-19. The CDR3 DNA is TGTGCCAGCAGCCTCAGACAGGCCAGCTCCTACGAGCAGTACTTC. This codes for CASSLRQASSYEQYF.